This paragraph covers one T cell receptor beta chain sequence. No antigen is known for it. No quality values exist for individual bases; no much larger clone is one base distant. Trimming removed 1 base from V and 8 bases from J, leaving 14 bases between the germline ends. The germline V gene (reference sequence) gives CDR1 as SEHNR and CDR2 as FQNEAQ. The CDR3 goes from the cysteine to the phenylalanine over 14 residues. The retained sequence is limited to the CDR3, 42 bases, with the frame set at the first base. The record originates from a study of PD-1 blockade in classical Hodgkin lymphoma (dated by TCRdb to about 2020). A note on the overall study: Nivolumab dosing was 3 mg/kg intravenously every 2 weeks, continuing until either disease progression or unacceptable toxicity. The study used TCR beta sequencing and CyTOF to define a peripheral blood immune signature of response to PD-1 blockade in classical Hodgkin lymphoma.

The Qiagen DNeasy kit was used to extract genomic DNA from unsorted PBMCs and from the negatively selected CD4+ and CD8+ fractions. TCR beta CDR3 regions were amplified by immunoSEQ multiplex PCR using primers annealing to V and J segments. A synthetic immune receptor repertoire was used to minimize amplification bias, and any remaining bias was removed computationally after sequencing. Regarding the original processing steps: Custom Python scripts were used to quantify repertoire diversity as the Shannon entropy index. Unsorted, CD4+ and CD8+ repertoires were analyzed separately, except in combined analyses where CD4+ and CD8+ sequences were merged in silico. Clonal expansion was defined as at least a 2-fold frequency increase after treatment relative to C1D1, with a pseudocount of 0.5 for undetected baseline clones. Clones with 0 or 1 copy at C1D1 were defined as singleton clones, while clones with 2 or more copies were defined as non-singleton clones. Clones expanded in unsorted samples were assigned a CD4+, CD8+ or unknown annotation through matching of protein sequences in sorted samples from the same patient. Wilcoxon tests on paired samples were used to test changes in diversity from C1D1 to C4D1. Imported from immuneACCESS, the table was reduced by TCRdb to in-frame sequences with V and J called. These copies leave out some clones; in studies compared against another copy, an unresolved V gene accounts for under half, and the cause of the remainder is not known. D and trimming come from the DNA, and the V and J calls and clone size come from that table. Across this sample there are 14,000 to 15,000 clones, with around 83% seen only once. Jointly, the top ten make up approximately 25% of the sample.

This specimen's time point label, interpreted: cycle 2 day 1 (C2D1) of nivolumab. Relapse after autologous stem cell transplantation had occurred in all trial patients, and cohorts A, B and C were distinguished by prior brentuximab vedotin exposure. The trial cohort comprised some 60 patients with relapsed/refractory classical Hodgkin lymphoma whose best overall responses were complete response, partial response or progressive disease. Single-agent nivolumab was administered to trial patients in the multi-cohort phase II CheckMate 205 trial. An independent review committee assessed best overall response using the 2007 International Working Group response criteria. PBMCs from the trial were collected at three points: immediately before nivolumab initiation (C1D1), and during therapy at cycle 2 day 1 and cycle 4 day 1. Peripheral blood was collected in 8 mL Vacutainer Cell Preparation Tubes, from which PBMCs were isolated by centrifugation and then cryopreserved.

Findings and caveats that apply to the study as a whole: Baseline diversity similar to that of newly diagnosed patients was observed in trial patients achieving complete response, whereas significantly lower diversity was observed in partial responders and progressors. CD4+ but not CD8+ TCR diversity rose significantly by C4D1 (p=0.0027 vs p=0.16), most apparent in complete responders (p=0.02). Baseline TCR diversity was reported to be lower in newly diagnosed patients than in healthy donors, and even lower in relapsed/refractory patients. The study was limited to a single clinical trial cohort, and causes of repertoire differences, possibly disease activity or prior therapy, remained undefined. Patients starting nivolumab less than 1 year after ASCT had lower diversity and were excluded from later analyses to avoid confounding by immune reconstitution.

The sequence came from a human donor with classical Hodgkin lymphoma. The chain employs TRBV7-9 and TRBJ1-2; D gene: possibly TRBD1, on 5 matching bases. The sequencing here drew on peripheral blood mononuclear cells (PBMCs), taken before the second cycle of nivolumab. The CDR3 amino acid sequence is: CASSLEDAGRGYTF. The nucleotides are TGTGCCAGCAGCTTAGAGGATGCAGGGCGGGGCTACACCTTC.